These T cell receptor beta chains were read from a single sample in a study of a mutant IDH1 vaccine in newly diagnosed glioma. This table comes from immunoSEQ multiplex PCR, and its TCRdb copy is limited to in-frame clones, with some not included. The data hold about 82,000 clones, with approximately 85% observed a single time. Their target antigens are unknown. The sequenced sample was PBMCs, obtained from a glioma patient whose treatment included an IDH1 peptide vaccine. The receptors shown here come from a man aged 30-40 years with glioma. Some clones in this sample may be carry-over from other donors' samples. Each CDR3 is given with its conserved first and last residue. Each record gives: CDR3 length, V gene, D gene, J gene, clone size, CDR3 DNA, CDR3 protein. A D gene is named only where the DNA matches it firmly. Clone sizes are given selectively: once, few, many, or a class where the clone is expanded.

>15|TRBV5-8|NA|TRBJ2-1|NA
TGTGCCAGCAGCCCTCCGACAATAATGACTCATGAGCAGTTCTTC
CASSPPTIMTHEQFF
>13|TRBV5-1|NA|TRBJ1-1|few
TGCGCCAGCAGCTTGAGGGGTGGGACTGAAGCTTTCTTT
CASSLRGGTEAFF
>15|TRBV11-2|TRBD1|TRBJ2-7|NA
TGTGCCAGCAGCTCTGACAGGGGCGCGGTCTACGAGCAGTACTTC
CASSSDRGAVYEQYF
>15|TRBV7-9|TRBD2|TRBJ2-5|NA
TGTGCCAGCAGTCTGGGACTAGCGGGAGATCGGGAGCAGTACTTC
CASSLGLAGDREQYF
>14|TRBV30|NA|TRBJ2-7|NA
TGTGCCTGGAGTCGGGGAAAGATCCCCTACGAGCAGTACTTC
CAWSRGKIPYEQYF
>14|TRBV5-6|TRBD1|TRBJ2-3|few
TGTGCCAGCAGACCCCAGGGGGCGACAGATACGCAGTATTTT
CASRPQGATDTQYF
>20|TRBV10-3|TRBD2|TRBJ2-1|NA
TGTGCCATCAGTGATCTCGGCGCGCTGACTAGCGGGGTCTCCTACAATGAGCAGTTCTTC
CAISDLGALTSGVSYNEQFF
>14|TRBV28|NA|TRBJ2-7|NA
TGTGCCAGCAGTCCTCCATGGGTACACTACGAGCAGTACTTC
CASSPPWVHYEQYF
>15|TRBV5-1|NA|TRBJ1-6|NA
TGCGCCAGCAGGGACCGGGACGGACAAAATTCACCCCTCCACTTT
CASRDRDGQNSPLHF
>16|TRBV12-5|NA|TRBJ2-1|NA
TGTGCTAGTGGTTTGGGTTCGGGCGGGGTGAACAATGAGCAGTTCTTC
CASGLGSGGVNNEQFF
>14|TRBV10-3|NA|TRBJ1-5|NA
TGTGCCATCAGTGTCAACATGTGGAATCAGCCCCAGCATTTT
CAISVNMWNQPQHF
>13|TRBV25-1|NA|TRBJ1-3|NA
TGTGCCAGCATGTCGGCTGCTGGAAACACCATATATTTT
CASMSAAGNTIYF
>17|TRBV7-7|TRBD1|TRBJ2-2|NA
TGTGCCAGCAGCTCAGACCCAGGACAGGGTACCACCGGGGAGCTGTTTTTT
CASSSDPGQGTTGELFF
>15|TRBV2|TRBD1|TRBJ1-5|NA
TGTGCCAGCAGTGAAGGGTCGGGCAGGGGGGTGCCCCAGCATTTT
CASSEGSGRGVPQHF
>13|TRBV7-2|NA|TRBJ1-1|few
TGTGCCAGCAGCTTACAGCCGAACACTGAAGCTTTCTTT
CASSLQPNTEAFF
>17|TRBV6-1|NA|TRBJ2-1|NA
TGTGCCAGCAGTGAAATAATCCGGGGCAGGGCGAACAATGAGCAGTTCTTC
CASSEIIRGRANNEQFF
>14|TRBV9|NA|TRBJ1-2|NA
TGTGCCAGCAGTGGGGGGGCAGTCAACTATGGCTACACCTTC
CASSGGAVNYGYTF
>15|TRBV10-3|NA|TRBJ2-3|NA
TGTGCCATCAGTGAGCGGGGGAATTCCCCGGATACGCAGTATTTT
CAISERGNSPDTQYF
>13|TRBV6-6|NA|TRBJ2-7|once
TGTGCCAGCAGTTACTTACATGGGCACGAGCAGTACTTC
CASSYLHGHEQYF
>13|TRBV6-1|NA|TRBJ2-5|NA
TGTGCCAGCAGTCATTACCTAGAAGGGGACCAGTACTTC
CASSHYLEGDQYF